The 8 T cell receptor beta chains in this list originate from one sample, sequenced in a study of blood T cell repertoires in COVID-19. This table comes from immunoSEQ multiplex PCR, and its TCRdb copy is limited to in-frame clones, with some not included. The sample carries about 440,000 clones, approximately 88% recorded once. Source material: peripheral blood. These receptors originate from a woman between 50 and 59 years old with COVID-19, enrolled during active disease.

The sample holds one count of this clone. The rearrangement uses TRBV6-5 and TRBJ2-7; D call uncertain. Germline lookup yields CDR1 MNHEY and CDR2 SVGAGI. Trimming removed 8 bases at V and 4 bases at J, with 15 bases between. This CDR3 spans 13 amino acids. The CDR3 here is CASRRSQSYEQYF. CDR3 in DNA: TGTGCCAGCCGCCGGTCACAGAGTTACGAGCAGTACTTC.

The gene calls are TRBV5-8 and TRBJ2-3; no reliable D call. The germline gives CDR1 SGHTS, CDR2 YDEGEE. The CDR3 has 14 residues. V was shortened by 4 bases and J by 1 base, with 10 bases between the two germline ends. This CDR3 is CASSPLLGTDTQYF. The CDR3 DNA follows: TGTGCCAGCAGCCCTTTGTTAGGCACAGATACGCAGTATTTT. Supplemented by reference TRBV5-8 and TRBJ2-3, the full variable domain reads EAGVTQSPTHLIKTRGQQATLRCSPISGHTSVYWYQQALGLGLQFLLWYDEGEERNRGNFPPRFSGRQFPNYSSELNVNALELEDSALYLCASSPLLGTDTQYFGPGTRLTVL.

In this sample, this clone turned up a few times. The chain recombines TRBV5-1 with TRBJ1-6; 8 positions agree with TRBD1. The CDR3 is 15 amino acids. J lost 10 bases, V lost 3 bases, and 9 bases had no gene match. Germline CDR1 reads SGHRS; CDR2 reads YFSETQ. CDR3 region: CASSSNDRGRSPLHF. The CDR3 nucleotides read TGCGCCAGCAGCTCAAATGACAGGGGTAGATCACCCCTCCACTTT.

The V and J genes are TRBV2 and TRBJ1-4; 8 positions match TRBD1. Germline V gene lookup returns CDR1 SNHLY and CDR2 FYNNEI. The V segment lost 4 bases and the J segment 10 bases; nucleotides outside the gene matches: 8. The CDR3 has 14 amino acids. This CDR3 reads CASSGRTGPTKLFF. Here the CDR3 DNA reads TGTGCCAGCAGTGGAAGGACAGGGCCAACAAAACTGTTTTTT. Looking up the rest from reference TRBV2 and TRBJ1-4 gives the full variable domain: EPEVTQTPSHQVTQMGQEVILRCVPISNHLYFYWYRQILGQKVEFLVSFYNNEISEKSEIFDDQFSVERPDGSNFTLKIRSTKLEDSAMYFCASSGRTGPTKLFFGSGTQLSVL.

In the case of this clone: Other DNA sequences from this sample encode an identical CDR3 as well. The CDR3 sequence is CASSLAGQGRSPLHF. The CDR3 DNA follows: TGCGCCAGCAGCTTGGCCGGACAGGGGCGCTCACCCCTCCACTTT. The V and J genes are TRBV5-1 and TRBJ1-6, with TRBD1 matching over 9 bases. The CDR3 is made up of 15 amino acids. V shed 0 bases, J shed 10 bases, and the junction held 5 bases outside the gene matches. Germline CDR1 SGHRS, CDR2 YFSETQ.

The CDR3 spells CASSQEVRGSLTYEQYF. In DNA, the CDR3 is TGTGCCAGCAGCCAAGAGGTCCGGGGGTCTCTAACCTACGAGCAGTACTTC. The chain carries TRBV4-2 and TRBJ2-7, with D possibly matching TRBD2 (6 bases). The CDR3 has 17 residues. CDR1 and CDR2 (germline): LGHNA, YNFKEQ. Trimming left V 0 bases short and J 2 bases short, with 17 bases between.

The J gene is TRBJ1-2, the V gene TRBV19; D is unresolved. Looked up from germline, CDR1 is LNHDA and CDR2 is SQIVND (reference sequence). V gave up 7 bases and J gave up 5 bases, with 17 bases separating them. The CDR3 spans 14 residues. The DNA of the CDR3 is TGTGCCAGTAAGGAGCGCCCGGTCCGGTATGGCTACACCTTC. It yields the protein CASKERPVRYGYTF.

Only one count was recorded for this clone. V and J are TRBV30 and TRBJ1-1; D ambiguous. The CDR3 runs 12 residues. Trimming took 2 bases from V and 5 from J, leaving 9 bases between them. CDR1 and CDR2 (germline): GTSNPN, SVGIG (reference sequence). The CDR3 DNA sequence: TGTGCCTGGAGTCTGGCGGGGACTGAAGCTTTCTTT. This encodes CAWSLAGTEAFF. The complete variable domain, with remaining parts taken from reference TRBV30 and TRBJ1-1, reads SQTIHQWPATLVQPVGSPLSLECTVEGTSNPNLYWYRQAAGRGLQLLFYSVGIGQISSEVPQNLSASRPQDRQFILSSKKLLLSDSGFYLCAWSLAGTEAFFGQGTRLTVV.